This T cell receptor (beta chain) was found in a study of human T cells and chemical hapten exposure. This clonotype came up many times. Its specificity is not known. The germline gives CDR1 LGHNA, CDR2 YNFKEQ. The CDR3 is 16 residues long. The trim removed 1 base at V and 5 bases at J, leaving 9 bases unmatched. Time point denoted: healthy volunteer bleed at 2 weeks. Unseparated into fractions, whole blood served as the source from which total RNA was extracted. The study used a library that attached unique molecular identifiers to individual cDNA molecules. One entry per CDR3 protein results from TCRdb running MiXCR on the RACE reads. The table has about 130,000 distinct CDR3 sequences, about 8.2% seen once; the top ten hold around 2%. General observations from the study: No shift was seen in TCRs above 1 in 1000 frequency with DPC sensitization.

The sample comprised whole blood. The receptor was isolated from a male donor in good health. Some clones in this sample may be carry-over from other donors' samples. The V and J genes are TRBV4-2 and TRBJ1-2; TRBD1 matches 8 bases. The CDR3 sequence: CASSQVRQGAGYGYTF. The CDR3 DNA sequence: TGTGCCAGCAGCCAAGTCCGGCAGGGGGCCGGGTATGGCTACACCTTC.